A selection of T cell receptor beta chains follows, all from one sample in a study of response to subunit inactivated influenza vaccine. TCRdb processed the RT-PCR reads anew with MiXCR; each CDR3 protein has one entry. The sample contains some 300,000 distinct CDR3 sequences, approximately 20% of which appear only once. The specimen was PBMCs from blood, collected around 22 months after vaccination. These receptors were taken from a man between 50 and 69 years old who received an inactivated influenza vaccine. CDR3s include the opening cysteine and the closing phenylalanine or tryptophan. A D gene is named only where the DNA matches it firmly. Not all rows give a size; the values are once, few, many and, for expanded clones, a class.

CDR3 protein: CASSVGLRSPLHF
CDR3 DNA: TGCGCCAGCAGTGTAGGGCTACGTTCACCCCTCCACTTT
V gene: TRBV10-2
clone size: few
J gene: TRBJ1-6
D gene: -

CDR3 protein: CASSLWDREGGGYTF
CDR3 DNA: TGTGCCAGCAGTCTGTGGGACAGGGAAGGGGGTGGCTACACCTTC
V gene: TRBV12-3/TRBV12-4
clone size: many
J gene: TRBJ1-2
D gene: TRBD1

CDR3 protein: CAINEGAPNNEQFF
CDR3 DNA: TGTGCCATCAATGAGGGGGCGCCTAACAATGAGCAGTTCTTC
V gene: TRBV10-3
clone size: -
J gene: TRBJ2-1
D gene: TRBD1

CDR3 protein: CASSFGGGAFEQYF
CDR3 DNA: TGTGCCAGCAGCTTTGGCGGGGGGGCGTTCGAGCAGTACTTC
V gene: TRBV11-2
clone size: -
J gene: TRBJ2-7
D gene: TRBD2

CDR3 protein: CASSPRRRDLYF
CDR3 DNA: TGTGCCAGCAGTCCACGGCGCCGGGACCTATACTTC
V gene: TRBV12-3/TRBV12-4
clone size: few
J gene: TRBJ2-5
D gene: -

CDR3 protein: CASSQGQGGSPLHF
CDR3 DNA: TGTGCCAGCAGTCAGGGACAGGGTGGATCACCCCTCCACTTT
V gene: TRBV12-3/TRBV12-4
clone size: -
J gene: TRBJ1-6
D gene: TRBD1

CDR3 protein: CASSRGTGRPYEQYF
CDR3 DNA: TGTGCCAGCAGCCGCGGCACCGGACGACCCTACGAGCAGTACTTC
V gene: TRBV28
clone size: once
J gene: TRBJ2-7
D gene: -

CDR3 protein: CASSIQTGGGQPQHF
CDR3 DNA: TGTGCCAGCAGTATCCAGACAGGGGGCGGTCAGCCCCAGCATTTT
V gene: TRBV2
clone size: few
J gene: TRBJ1-5
D gene: TRBD1

CDR3 protein: CASSFRDGEKLFF
CDR3 DNA: TGTGCCAGCAGCTTCAGGGACGGTGAAAAACTGTTTTTT
V gene: TRBV11-2
clone size: -
J gene: TRBJ1-4
D gene: -

CDR3 protein: CASSLGRTGAKLFF
CDR3 DNA: TGTGCCAGCAGCTTAGGCCGGACCGGGGCAAAACTGTTTTTT
V gene: TRBV7-2
clone size: few
J gene: TRBJ1-4
D gene: -

CDR3 protein: CASSFLTSGSYSTDTQYF
CDR3 DNA: TGTGCCAGCAGTTTTTTGACTAGCGGGAGTTATAGCACAGATACGCAGTATTTT
V gene: TRBV27
clone size: few
J gene: TRBJ2-3
D gene: TRBD2

CDR3 protein: CASSLGVANEQFF
CDR3 DNA: TGTGCCAGCAGCTTAGGTGTTGCGAATGAGCAGTTCTTC
V gene: TRBV7-9
clone size: -
J gene: TRBJ2-1
D gene: -

CDR3 protein: CASSHLRGRQNEQFF
CDR3 DNA: TGTGCCAGCAGCCATCTCCGGGGCCGACAGAATGAGCAGTTCTTC
V gene: TRBV14
clone size: -
J gene: TRBJ2-1
D gene: -

CDR3 protein: CASSQVYRQATNEKLFF
CDR3 DNA: TGCGCCAGCAGCCAAGTTTATCGACAGGCAACTAATGAAAAACTGTTTTTT
V gene: TRBV4-1
clone size: few
J gene: TRBJ1-4
D gene: -

CDR3 protein: CASSDGTRNQYF
CDR3 DNA: TGTGCCAGCAGCGACGGGACACGCAATCAGTACTTC
V gene: TRBV12-3/TRBV12-4
clone size: -
J gene: TRBJ2-4
D gene: -

CDR3 protein: CASSLIVPGGYTF
CDR3 DNA: TGTGCCAGCAGTTTGATCGTCCCAGGTGGCTACACCTTC
V gene: TRBV28
clone size: -
J gene: TRBJ1-2
D gene: -

CDR3 protein: CASVPGTVYNEQFF
CDR3 DNA: TGTGCCAGCGTCCCGGGAACGGTCTACAATGAGCAGTTCTTC
V gene: TRBV2
clone size: -
J gene: TRBJ2-1
D gene: -

CDR3 protein: CASSVSGTENEKLFF
CDR3 DNA: TGCGCCAGCAGCGTTTCCGGGACGGAAAATGAAAAACTGTTTTTT
V gene: TRBV5-1
clone size: once
J gene: TRBJ1-4
D gene: -

CDR3 protein: CSAKSSYNSPLHF
CDR3 DNA: TGCAGTGCTAAAAGCTCCTATAATTCACCCCTCCACTTT
V gene: TRBV20-1
clone size: few
J gene: TRBJ1-6
D gene: -

CDR3 protein: CSVAGGAEQFF
CDR3 DNA: TGCAGCGTTGCAGGGGGCGCTGAGCAGTTCTTC
V gene: TRBV29-1
clone size: -
J gene: TRBJ2-1
D gene: TRBD1

CDR3 protein: CSVEDTSGRGYNEQFF
CDR3 DNA: TGCAGCGTTGAAGACACTAGCGGGAGGGGTTACAATGAGCAGTTCTTC
V gene: TRBV29-1
clone size: few
J gene: TRBJ2-1
D gene: TRBD2

CDR3 protein: CASRYRDSGYNEQFF
CDR3 DNA: TGTGCCAGCAGGTACCGGGACAGTGGCTACAATGAGCAGTTCTTC
V gene: TRBV7-8
clone size: -
J gene: TRBJ2-1
D gene: TRBD1

CDR3 protein: CASSQEGTGPNTEAFF
CDR3 DNA: TGCGCCAGCAGCCAAGAGGGGACAGGGCCGAACACTGAAGCTTTCTTT
V gene: TRBV4-3
clone size: -
J gene: TRBJ1-1
D gene: TRBD1

CDR3 protein: CASSYDRGLNLYEQYF
CDR3 DNA: TGTGCCAGCAGTTACGACAGGGGTCTGAATTTGTACGAGCAGTACTTC
V gene: TRBV6-2/TRBV6-3
clone size: many
J gene: TRBJ2-7
D gene: TRBD1

CDR3 protein: CASSPRRGRETQYF
CDR3 DNA: TGTGCCAGCAGTCCCCGGAGAGGAAGAGAGACCCAGTACTTC
V gene: TRBV12-3/TRBV12-4
clone size: few
J gene: TRBJ2-5
D gene: -

CDR3 protein: CASIRISTDTQYF
CDR3 DNA: TGTGCCAGCATCAGGATAAGCACAGATACGCAGTATTTT
V gene: TRBV2
clone size: few
J gene: TRBJ2-3
D gene: -